The entry below gives a single T cell receptor beta chain sequence along with its context. Its antigen is still unknown. No quality values exist for individual bases; no much larger clone is one base distant. V loses 2 bases of germline sequence and J loses 5 bases, and the interval between the two ends is 15 bases. The CDR3 measures 15 amino acids from cysteine to phenylalanine. Kept here is only the CDR3 DNA, which spans 45 bases and is read in frame from base 1. Sequences WSHSY (CDR1) and SAAADI (CDR2) are obtained from the germline V gene. The sample's time point label, in plain terms: newly diagnosed GD, antithyroid drugs for less than 3 months. RNA was extracted from PBMCs in TRIzol for both TCR sequencing and RNA sequencing. The diagnosis of Graves' disease followed American Thyroid Association guidelines. Patients for the study were recruited at an endocrinology department in Xi'an, China. Each patient gave approximately 9.7 milliliters of peripheral blood, collected in an EDTA anticoagulant tube. Ficoll Paque Plus density gradient separation was used to isolate PBMCs, and no further T cell sorting was done. RNA quality was checked with an Agilent 2100 Bioanalyzer and agarose gel, and concentration with a NanoDrop 2000.

The record originates from a study of regulatory T cells in long-lasting Graves disease (dated by TCRdb to the early 2020s). Context from the whole study: Patients with newly diagnosed Graves' disease had been on antithyroid drugs for under 3 months. Peripheral blood TCR sequencing and RNA sequencing compared persistent Graves' disease patients with newly diagnosed Graves' disease patients. TCR sequencing covered some 13 persistent and around 20 newly diagnosed Graves' disease patients, some 33 samples in total. The study was conducted in China and was registered as a clinical trial. Study-wide conclusions, independent of this receptor: A larger number of public clonotypes was shared among persistent patients (about 2,700) than among newly diagnosed patients (roughly 930). Sequencing and analysis were restricted to the TCR beta chain. Persistent disease showed preferential use of TRBV28, TRBJ1-2 and TRBJ2-5, whereas newly diagnosed disease favored TRBV20-1 and TRBJ2-1. Lower TCR Shannon entropy and fewer highly expanded clones were observed in persistent Graves' disease patients than in newly diagnosed patients, which suggested clonal expansion. The authors noted that the small sample size was a limitation that may lower accuracy. Only peripheral blood was studied, because thyroid tissue, the primary lesion, was inaccessible.

The receptor library was made with multiplex PCR. Sequencing relied on an Illumina HiSeq 4000. iRepertoire HTBI primers and Arm-PCR amplification of CDR3 regions were used to construct TCR beta libraries. Gel purification was performed on PCR products prior to sequencing. For the original study's pipeline: Gene usage analysis of CDR3 amino acid clonotypes used the approximately 62 TRBV and some 13 TRBJ segments found across samples. Filtered high-quality paired reads were merged into contigs using COPE and FqMerger. Contigs were aligned with BLAST to IMGT TRBV, TRBD and TRBJ reference genes, and CDR3 was defined per IMGT. Any clonotype with a frequency above 0.1% was classified as a highly expanded clone. Shannon entropy served as the measure of repertoire diversity, while the Gini coefficient captured V-J evenness. Public clonotypes were defined as clonotypes shared by more than one individual. Starting from the raw public reads, TCRdb applied fastp trimming at Q25, assembled clones with MiXCR and retained in-frame beta chains. All rows with the same CDR3 protein become a single entry with the most common DNA and genes. These V and J calls originate from TCRdb's pipeline instead of the authors' own analysis. This sample is represented by 400,000 to 500,000 distinct CDR3 sequences; more than 13% of them were singletons. In total, the top ten clones hold around 15% of the sample.

This sample also belongs to another study, concerning T cells in Graves' hyperthyroidism and ophthalmopathy. As the second paper documents: Graves' hyperthyroidism was defined as stable when no progression to ophthalmopathy occurred over 18 months of follow-up. Hyperthyroidism patients were newly diagnosed, with disease duration under 2 months, and aged 18 to 65 years. The study excluded patients with uncontrolled infections, other autoimmune diseases, pregnancy or lactation. Diagnoses were established on the basis of clinical symptoms, serum thyroxine and TRAb, thyroid ultrasound, and orbital computed tomography. For the first round of RT-PCR on the TCR CDR3, the HTBI primer set was used together with the Qiagen OneStep RT-PCR kit. Most expanded thyroid clonotypes (frequency above 0.001) were also detected in blood, a finding suggesting that blood repertoires may reflect thyroid immune responses. Ophthalmopathy was separated from stable hyperthyroidism by a 13 V-J signature model, with 85% to 90% sensitivity and roughly 81% specificity obtained in cross-validation and 80%/75% obtained in testing. In validation, the model predicted progression to ophthalmopathy a median of roughly 6.5 months before onset, with about 67% sensitivity and 72.22% specificity. TCR V-J signatures able to tell the groups apart were searched for in a discovery cohort of 95 to 100 patients, of whom over 40 had Graves' ophthalmopathy and about 60 had stable Graves' hyperthyroidism. An independent validation cohort of some 18 hyperthyroidism patients and roughly 16 patients who later progressed to ophthalmopathy tested prospective prediction of ophthalmopathy. The approximately 90 discovery patients were divided at random into training and test sets in a 7:3 ratio. In addition, the study compared T-cell repertoires in thyroid tissue and in blood from six Graves' hyperthyroidism patients. Following sampling, methimazole starting at 30 mg daily was given to hyperthyroidism patients, and high-dose intravenous methylprednisolone was given to ophthalmopathy patients. A second multiplex PCR round built the libraries, followed by size selection and purification. Paired-end sequencing of the libraries was performed with 100 bp reads on an Illumina HiSeq2000. SOAPnuke was used to process the raw data, with reads discarded if the reads contained adapters or uncalled bases, had a mean Phred below 15, or lacked an exact constant-primer or identifier match. High-quality paired reads were merged with COPE v1.2.5, and unique nucleotide sequences were defined as clonotypes. MiTCR v1.1 was used to align clonotypes to the IMGT TRBV, TRBD and TRBJ reference segments. The analysis was restricted to V-J combinations with a frequency above 0.0001, which together covered 99% to 99.2% of the repertoires. The TCS score was defined as F50 (clonal expansion) divided by E x V (chaos), with BLOSUM62-based TCRdist calculated between CDR3 peptides within each V-J. Welch's t-statistics and random forest reduced fewer than 600 V-J features to about 13, which were used in a naive Bayes classifier (R e1071). No statistical method was used to set the sample size in advance, and investigators knew the group allocation. The paper describes TCR Vbeta CDR3 sequencing of 120 to 150 peripheral blood samples, made up of approximately 40 ophthalmopathy patients, 70 to 80 hyperthyroidism patients and some 17 progressor patients.

The TCR sequence derives from a young woman with Graves disease. Donor details come from another sample of the same person, matched by shared clones. The sequence joins TRBV10-2 to TRBJ2-5; the D gene is perhaps TRBD2, on 6 matching bases. This sample comprised peripheral blood mononuclear cells (PBMCs), obtained at new diagnosis, from a patient treated with antithyroid drugs. The CDR3 in this case is CASSEMWLARETQYF. The DNA sequence is given as TGCGCCAGCAGTGAGATGTGGCTAGCGAGGGAGACCCAGTACTTC.